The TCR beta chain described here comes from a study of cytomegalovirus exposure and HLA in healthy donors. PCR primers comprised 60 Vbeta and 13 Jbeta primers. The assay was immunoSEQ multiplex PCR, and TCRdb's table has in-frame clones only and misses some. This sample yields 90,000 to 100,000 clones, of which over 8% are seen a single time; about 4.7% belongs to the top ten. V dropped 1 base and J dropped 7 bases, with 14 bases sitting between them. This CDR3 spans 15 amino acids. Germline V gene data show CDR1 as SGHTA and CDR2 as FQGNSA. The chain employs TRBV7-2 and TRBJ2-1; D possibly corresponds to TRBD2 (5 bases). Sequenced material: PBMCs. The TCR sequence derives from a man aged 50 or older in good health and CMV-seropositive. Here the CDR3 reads CASSLGLVSGNEQFF. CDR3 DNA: TGTGCCAGCAGCTTAGGATTAGTGAGCGGTAATGAGCAGTTCTTC.